A single sample gave rise to the 23 T cell receptor beta chains below, sequenced in a study of cytotoxic CD8 clonotypes in ibrutinib-treated CLL. Profiling relied on immunoSEQ multiplex PCR, and the TCRdb table lists in-frame clones only, not all of them. The sample gives roughly 160,000 clones, approximately 80% of which show up once; about 4.5% is in the top ten. Sequenced material: PBMCs, taken after 24 months of ibrutinib treatment. These receptors came from a human donor with chronic lymphocytic leukemia.

The rearrangement uses TRBV7-8 and TRBJ2-7; D may be TRBD1 or TRBD2 (7 bases each). Looked up from germline, CDR1 is SGHVS and CDR2 is FQNEAQ. There are 13 residues in the CDR3. Trimming took 5 bases from V and 5 from J, leaving 13 bases between them. CDR3 amino acids: CASSPGGAHEQYF. CDR3 in DNA: TGTGCCAGCAGCCCAGGGGGGGCCCACGAGCAGTACTTC.

The chain combines TRBV15 with TRBJ2-1; 9 bases are a match to TRBD2. J was trimmed by 0 bases and V by 2 bases; bases with no gene match: 11. The CDR3 has 19 amino acids. Germline V gives CDR1 LNHNV, CDR2 YYDKDF (reference sequence). CDR3 region: CATSRRITSGYPSYNEQFF. In DNA, the CDR3 is TGTGCCACCAGCAGACGCATAACTAGCGGGTACCCCTCCTACAATGAGCAGTTCTTC. Drawing the rest from reference TRBV15 and TRBJ2-1, the complete variable domain is DAMVIQNPRYQVTQFGKPVTLSCSQTLNHNVMYWYQQKSSQAPKLLFHYYDKDFNNEADTPDNFQSRRPNTSFCFLDIRSPGLGDTAMYLCATSRRITSGYPSYNEQFFGPGTRLTVL.

The J gene is TRBJ1-3, the V gene TRBV18; D might be TRBD1 (5 bases). Trimming pared 0 bases from V and 7 bases from J, leaving 7 bases between. The CDR3 is made up of 13 amino acids. Germline-derived CDR1 and CDR2 are KGHSH and LQKENI. The CDR3 DNA follows: TGTGCCAGCTCACCACCGGGGGTTAACACCATATATTTT. Amino acid sequence: CASSPPGVNTIYF. Full variable domain (rest looked up from reference TRBV18 and TRBJ1-3): NAGVMQNPRHLVRRRGQEARLRCSPMKGHSHVYWYRQLPEEGLKFMVYLQKENIIDESGMPKERFSAEFPKEGPSILRIQQVVRGDSAAYFCASSPPGVNTIYFGEGSWLTVV.

CDR3 sequence (DNA): TGTGCCAGCAGCTTGAGAGATCAGCCCCAGCATTTT. Its translation: CASSLRDQPQHF. The chain employs TRBV5-6 and TRBJ1-5; D not resolved. V gave up 1 base and J gave up 5 bases, with 4 bases separating them. The CDR3 length is 12 residues. In germline, CDR1 is SGHDT, CDR2 YYEEEE. Filled out from reference TRBV5-6 and TRBJ1-5, the complete variable domain reads DAGVTQSPTHLIKTRGQQVTLRCSPKSGHDTVSWYQQALGQGPQFIFQYYEEEERQRGNFPDRFSGHQFPNYSSELNVNALLLGDSALYLCASSLRDQPQHFGDGTRLSIL.

This clone was seen a handful of times. The chain is built from TRBV9 and TRBJ1-1; D remains unclear. This CDR3 has 15 amino acids. Germline V gene lookup returns CDR1 SGDLS and CDR2 YYNGEE. V was shortened by 4 bases and J by 1 base, with 14 bases between the two germline ends. CDR3 in amino acids: CASSSSRLRNTEAFF. CDR3 coding DNA: TGTGCCAGCAGCTCCTCCCGCCTCCGGAACACTGAAGCTTTCTTT.

The J gene is TRBJ2-2, the V gene TRBV27; D might be TRBD1 or TRBD2, each matching 5 bases. The germline V gene encodes CDR1 MNHEY and CDR2 SMNVEV (reference sequence). The CDR3 spans 14 residues. Trimming took 5 bases from V and 9 from J, leaving 16 bases between them. The CDR3 region has the DNA TGTGCCAGCAGTCCTCAGTGGGGGTCCTGGGAGCTGTTTTTT. Protein product: CASSPQWGSWELFF.

The chain couples TRBV30 to TRBJ2-7; TRBD2 is a possible D gene (6 bases). This CDR3 spans 12 amino acids. Trimming left V 8 bases short and J 3 bases short, with 14 bases between. Per germline, CDR1 GTSNPN and CDR2 SVGIG (reference sequence). The CDR3, as DNA: TGTGCCCTCAGGCGGGGAGGCTACGAGCAGTACTTC. It codes for CALRRGGYEQYF.

This clone was recorded only once. This chain joins TRBV29-1 and TRBJ1-1, with D possibly matching TRBD1 (5 bases). The CDR3 has 16 residues. The V end lost 3 bases, the J end lost 1 base, and 18 bases lay between the germline ends. Germline assignment: CDR1 SQVTM and CDR2 ANQGSEA. CDR3 DNA sequence: TGCAGCGTTGATCTTCTTCGGGGCCAGGGGAACACTGAAGCTTTCTTT. Residues: CSVDLLRGQGNTEAFF.

The chain combines TRBV12-5 with TRBJ1-1, with D unresolved. CDR3 size: 12 residues. The germline CDR1 and CDR2 sequences are LGHNT and FRNRAP. The V end lost 4 bases, the J end lost 11 bases, and 14 bases lay between the germline ends. The CDR3 nucleotides read TGTGCTAGTGGTTCCTTGTCCACCGGGGCTTTCTTT. This codes for CASGSLSTGAFF.

V and J are TRBV11-2 and TRBJ1-1, with a weak D call TRBD1 (5 bases). The CDR3 covers 13 residues. Germline V gene data show CDR1 as SGHAT and CDR2 as FQNNGV. V shed 5 bases and J shed 6 bases, with 13 bases lying between them. Written as DNA, the CDR3 is TGTGCCAGCAGCCCTCAGGGCCTTCCTGAAGCTTTCTTT. This codes for CASSPQGLPEAFF.

The V gene is TRBV15, the J gene TRBJ2-7; D gene unclear. This CDR3 has 13 amino acids. Germline loops: CDR1 LNHNV, CDR2 YYDKDF (reference sequence). Trimming pared 3 bases from V and 4 bases from J, leaving 10 bases between. The CDR3 spells CATSSQMGYEQYF. The CDR3 bases are TGTGCCACCAGCAGCCAAATGGGTTACGAGCAGTACTTC.

The rearrangement uses TRBV25-1 and TRBJ1-1, with 8 bases fitting TRBD1. V shed 6 bases and J 4 bases; nucleotides not matched to a gene: 4. Germline lookup yields CDR1 MGHDK and CDR2 SYGVNS. The CDR3 consists of 13 residues. The CDR3 nucleotides are TGTGCCAGCAGAAACAGGGGGGGCACTGAAGCTTTCTTT. Its translation: CASRNRGGTEAFF.

Only a few counts were recorded for this clone. This chain connects TRBV5-1 to TRBJ2-2; a possible D gene is TRBD2 (6 bases). The CDR3 sequence is 14 residues long. Germline lookup yields CDR1 SGHRS and CDR2 YFSETQ. V was clipped by 4 bases and J by 7 bases, with 14 bases between them. CDR3 sequence: CASSLPGLLGELFF. For the CDR3, the DNA is TGCGCCAGCAGCCTACCGGGACTCCTCGGGGAGCTGTTTTTT.

CDR3 in amino acids: CASSRDRVGKETQYF. In DNA form, the CDR3 reads TGTGCCAGCAGCCGAGACAGGGTAGGAAAAGAGACCCAGTACTTC. The chain joins TRBV7-2 to TRBJ2-5; 7 bases agree with TRBD1. This CDR3 is built from 15 residues. With 5 bases clipped from V and 3 bases from J, the junction kept 9 bases outside the gene matches. CDR1 SGHTA and CDR2 FQGNSA come from the germline V gene.

This clone was observed once. This sequence joins TRBV19 and TRBJ1-5, with 11 bases identical to TRBD1. The J segment lost 5 bases and the V segment lost 6 bases, leaving 9 bases of the junction unmatched. This CDR3 region has 16 residues. Germline V gene data show CDR1 as LNHDA and CDR2 as SQIVND (reference sequence). This CDR3 reads CASSRLDRGPYQPQHF. The CDR3 coding sequence is TGTGCCAGTAGCAGATTGGACAGGGGGCCCTATCAGCCCCAGCATTTT. Based on the CDR3 plus reference TRBV19 and TRBJ1-5, the full variable domain is DGGITQSPKYLFRKEGQNVTLSCEQNLNHDAMYWYRQDPGQGLRLIYYSQIVNDFQKGDIAEGYSVSREKKESFPLTVTSAQKNPTAFYLCASSRLDRGPYQPQHFGDGTRLSIL.

The count of this clone is one. V gene TRBV6-5 combines with J gene TRBJ2-7, with 10 bases lining up with TRBD2. V was pared by 6 bases and J by 6 bases, with 8 bases of the junction left unmatched. The CDR3 totals 14 residues. Looked up from germline, CDR1 is MNHEY and CDR2 is SVGAGI. CDR3 region: CASRYSGRAAEQYF. Written as DNA, the CDR3 is TGTGCCAGCAGGTACAGCGGGAGGGCCGCCGAGCAGTACTTC.

As concerns this clone: The junction differs from germline at one of its ends, possibly a read error. The chain carries TRBV7-9 and TRBJ1-1; a weak D match, TRBD1 (5 bases). CDR3 length: 15 residues. CDR1 is SEHNR and CDR2 is FQNEAQ in the germline V gene (reference sequence). CDR3 DNA: TGTGCCAGCAGATTAGCAGGACAACCTCGGGGTGAAGCTTTCTTT. Its protein is CASRLAGQPRGEAFF.

This clone was observed once. This chain uses TRBV27 with TRBJ2-7; TRBD2 matches at 7 bases. The CDR3 extends over 16 amino acids. Germline V gene lookup returns CDR1 MNHEY and CDR2 SMNVEV (reference sequence). V was clipped by 7 bases and J by 4 bases; unmatched bases: 16. CDR3 amino acids: CASTDGLGRGPYEQYF. In nucleotides, the CDR3 is TGTGCCAGCACGGACGGACTAGGTAGAGGGCCTTACGAGCAGTACTTC.

This clone was seen just once. The rearrangement joins TRBV2 to TRBJ1-3, with TRBD1 matching over 9 bases. The CDR3 consists of 14 residues. From germline, CDR1 is SNHLY and CDR2 FYNNEI. The trim removed 7 bases at V and 2 bases at J, leaving 3 bases unmatched. In DNA, the CDR3 is TGTGCCAGCAACACAGGGGGCACTGGAAACACCATATATTTT. Residues: CASNTGGTGNTIYF.

J is TRBJ2-2 and V is TRBV5-4; 13 bases are shared with TRBD2. The ends lost 4 bases at V and 2 bases at J; junction bases unmatched: 2. This CDR3 has 16 residues. Germline V lookup: CDR1 SGHNT, CDR2 YYREEE (reference sequence). The CDR3 bases are TGTGCCAGCAGCCCGGGACTAGCGGGAAACACCGGGGAGCTGTTTTTT. It is translated as CASSPGLAGNTGELFF.

This sequence joins TRBV30 and TRBJ2-7; D may correspond to TRBD1 or TRBD2 (5 bases each). V was cut by 3 bases and J by 6 bases, with 15 bases left in between. CDR1 and CDR2 from the germline V gene are GTSNPN and SVGIG (reference sequence). This CDR3 spans 13 amino acids. The CDR3 DNA follows: TGTGCCTGGAGCGGGACGGCGGCGGGCGAGCAGTACTTC. It yields the protein CAWSGTAAGEQYF.

V is TRBV19 and J is TRBJ2-5; 7 nucleotides line up with TRBD2. The CDR3 sequence is 15 residues long. V gave up 3 bases and J gave up 0 bases; unmatched junction bases: 4. Germline CDR1 LNHDA, CDR2 SQIVND (reference sequence). The CDR3 bases are TGTGCCAGTAGTATTGGCCTAGCGGACCAAGAGACCCAGTACTTC. This gives the protein CASSIGLADQETQYF.

The CDR3 region has the DNA TGTGCCAGCAGCTTAACTACATTGGGGACTAATGAGCAGTTCTTC. Translation: CASSLTTLGTNEQFF. This chain links TRBV7-3 with TRBJ2-1; weak D call: TRBD2 (6 bases). Germline CDR1 and CDR2: SGHTA and FQGTGA. The V end was cut by 0 bases, the J end by 7 bases, with 13 bases between. This CDR3 has 15 amino acids. The whole variable domain, filled in from reference TRBV7-3 and TRBJ2-1, reads GAGVSQTPSNKVTEKGKYVELRCDPISGHTALYWYRQSLGQGPEFLIYFQGTGAADDSGLPNDRFFAVRPEGSVSTLKIQRTERGDSAVYLCASSLTTLGTNEQFFGPGTRLTVL.